This TCR beta chain was recovered during a study of blood T cells in healthy people across ages. Points on this clonotype: The antigen remains undetermined.

Overall study findings and caveats: Comparison with aged donors showed that long-lived donors had more naive CD4+ cells and higher diversity.

With a J-beta primer mix and a sample-barcoded 5' primer, a second PCR ran 7 to 11 cycles. MiXCR, run by TCRdb on the 5' RACE reads, gives a single entry per CDR3 protein. The sample yields about 500,000 distinct CDR3 sequences, 24% seen once. Germline CDR1 MRHNA, CDR2 SNTAGT. This CDR3 is 14 amino acids long. The same sample was also used in a study of T cells of mothers and their children.

The chain links TRBV6-4 to TRBJ2-5; D is undetermined. The DNA end is a closer match to TRBJ2-7, so the J assignment may be wrong. The TCR sequence derives from a boy younger than 18 in good health. Sequenced material: blood. This chain's CDR3 is CASSLIPWSYEQYF. The CDR3 nucleotides read TGTGCCAGCAGCCTAATTCCTTGGTCCTACGAGCAGTACTTC.